The 8 T cell receptor beta chains listed next were all sequenced from one sample in a study of human T cells and chemical hapten exposure (dated by TCRdb to the early 2020s). The label giving this sample's time point can be read as: pre-sensitization, week 0. The sample's treatment or condition label, decoded: therapeutic diphenylcyclopropenone sensitization with weekly scalp DPC. Library construction relied on RACE. The sample was run on a NextSeq 500. Starting from the raw public reads, TCRdb applied fastp trimming at Q25, assembled clones with MiXCR and retained in-frame beta chains. Rows matching on CDR3 protein sequence are summarized as one entry with the most common DNA and genes. A total of approximately 260,000 distinct CDR3 sequences appear in this sample, approximately 7.5% of them only once. The ten largest make up more than 1% of the sample. Sequencing used whole blood, obtained in connection with sensitization to the hapten diphenylcyclopropenone (DPC). These receptors were obtained from a man between 18 and 29 years old with alopecia areata. Some clones in this sample may be carry-over from other donors' samples.

Concerning this clonotype itself: This may arise from a read error, as a much more abundant clone is one base away. The chain links TRBV7-9 to TRBJ1-6, with D unclear. Looked up from germline, CDR1 is SEHNR and CDR2 is FQNEAQ (reference sequence). The CDR3 is 13 amino acids. V shed 1 base and J shed 8 bases, with 6 bases lying between them. The CDR3 nucleotides are TGTGCCAGCAGCTTAGAATGGGATTCACCCCTCCACTTT. Amino acids: CASSLEWDSPLHF.

The J gene is TRBJ1-5, the V gene TRBV7-2; no firm D call. V gave up 2 bases and J gave up 7 bases, with 15 bases separating them. From germline, CDR1 is SGHTA and CDR2 FQGNSA. The CDR3 has 15 residues. The CDR3 DNA sequence: TGTGCCAGCAGCTTATCTGCGTGGATCGGGCAGCCCCAGCATTTT. This gives the protein CASSLSAWIGQPQHF.

This clonotype was observed a handful of times. The chain links TRBV7-8 to TRBJ1-4, with D unclear. Trimming removed 5 bases at V and 6 bases at J, with 13 bases between. Germline CDR1 reads SGHVS; CDR2 reads FQNEAQ. The CDR3 is 14 amino acids. DNA for the CDR3: TGTGCCAGCAGCAACCAGAGGCATCATGAAAAACTGTTTTTT. This sequence encodes CASSNQRHHEKLFF.

This clonotype was seen more than once but under ten times. V and J are TRBV6-6 and TRBJ1-5, with D possibly matching TRBD1 (6 bases). This CDR3 contains 17 residues. V lost 3 bases and J 5 bases, leaving 20 bases between the germline ends. Germline loops: CDR1 MNHNY, CDR2 SVGAGI (reference sequence). The CDR3 DNA follows: TGTGCCAGCAGTTATCAGGGGCAACGGGGTTGGGATCAGCCCCAGCATTTT. Residues: CASSYQGQRGWDQPQHF.

The CDR3 here is CSVDTGSDGNTIYF. The CDR3 bases are TGCAGCGTTGATACAGGGTCGGATGGAAACACCATATATTTT. The chain couples TRBV29-1 to TRBJ1-3; D perhaps matches TRBD1 (6 bases). Germline CDR1 and CDR2: SQVTM and ANQGSEA. The CDR3 is 14 amino acids. Trimming took off 3 bases at V and 3 bases at J, with 12 bases between the two ends.

In its sample, this clonotype was seen a few times. The junction departs from the called germline gene at one end, perhaps through a read error. The chain carries TRBV27 and TRBJ2-5; no clear D. The length of the CDR3 is 15 residues. Germline-derived CDR1 and CDR2 are MNHEY and SMNVEV (reference sequence). This CDR3 reads CASTPSHRVQGTQYF. Written as DNA, the CDR3 is TGTGCCAGCACCCCATCCCATCGGGTCCAAGGGACCCAGTACTTC.

This clonotype appeared many times. Written as DNA, the CDR3 is TGTGCCAGCAGCTTAGCTCCCGGGACTAGCCTCACAGATACGCAGTATTTT. It yields the protein CASSLAPGTSLTDTQYF. The gene calls are TRBV11-2 and TRBJ2-3, with 9 bases fitting TRBD2. The junction had 7 bases not matched to a gene; V was cut back by 1 base and J by 2 bases. The CDR3 totals 17 residues. Germline V lookup: CDR1 SGHAT, CDR2 FQNNGV.

Written as DNA, the CDR3 is TGTGCCAGCAGTTTTATAGGGGGGCAGTATTTT. Translated: CASSFIGGQYF. This chain links TRBV12-3 or TRBV12-4 with TRBJ2-3; weak D call: TRBD1 (6 bases). V dropped 3 bases and J dropped 11 bases, with 9 bases sitting between them. The CDR3 has 11 amino acids.